Described below is a single TCR beta chain sequence and its context. Its antigen is unknown. No much larger clone exists at a distance of one base, and base qualities are not known. These data originate in a study of OX40 agonist ivuxolimab in advanced cancers. Regarding the study in general: The costimulatory receptor OX40 (CD134) was targeted by ivuxolimab, a fully human IgG2 agonistic monoclonal antibody. The paper reports the monotherapy dose-escalation portion (N of about 50 patients) of the phase I ivuxolimab trial. In the dose-escalation cohort, 70% to 90% of patients were male, and the mean age was 60 years with a range of roughly 23 to 79. Prior anti-PD-1, anti-PD-L1 or anti-CTLA-4 therapy was permitted, and checkpoint inhibitors had been received by under 50% of dose-escalation patients. Of the roughly 51 patients in dose escalation, about 20 had hepatocellular carcinoma, some 15 had melanoma, 9 had renal cell carcinoma and 9 had head and neck cancer. Intravenous ivuxolimab was administered to patients every 2 weeks at six dose levels: 0.01, 0.1, 0.3, 1.5, 3 and 10 mg/kg. The purpose of peripheral TCRbeta sequencing was to test whether ivuxolimab changed TCR sequence diversity and led to clonal T-cell expansion. Three dose-escalation patients achieved partial responses, one with hepatocellular carcinoma and two with cutaneous melanoma. Study-wide findings and limitations: At doses from 0.1 to 3.0 mg/kg, clonal expansion was seen in both CD4+ and CD8+ blood T cells between baseline and week 6. Low levels of normalized T-cell clonal expansion were also seen in some patients who did not respond. In the 0.1-3.0 mg/kg groups, partial responders had among the lowest normalized peripheral clonal expansion, particularly in CD8+ T cells. Antigen specificity was not determined for the clonally expanded peripheral T cells. On average, CD8+ T cells showed more expanded clones than CD4+ T cells after ivuxolimab.

Genomic DNA was extracted from sorted cells for sequencing of the TCRbeta CDR3 region. The immunoSEQ Assay was used to sequence the TCRbeta CDR3 regions. The table was pulled from immuneACCESS by TCRdb, which kept in-frame rearrangements only. Such tables lose some clones; where checked, under half of the loss comes from unresolved V genes, and the rest has no known cause. This sample lists around 80,000 clones; around nine tenths were detected once. Over 2% of the sample rests with the top ten. At the junction V is shortened by 1 base and J by 8 bases, with 11 bases in between. From the cysteine up to the phenylalanine, the CDR3 has a length of 14 residues. Left in the record is the CDR3 DNA by itself, 42 bases read in frame from the first base. Per the germline V gene, SGHTA is the CDR1 and FQGNSA is the CDR2. The trial excluded patients who had a history of autoimmune disease or who were on systemic immunosuppression. In every dose cohort, peripheral blood was drawn for TCR sequencing at baseline, cycle 4 day 1, and cycle 7 day 1. Samples were obtained from an open-label, multicenter, first-in-human phase I dose-escalation trial of ivuxolimab. Adults with locally advanced or metastatic head and neck squamous cell, hepatocellular, melanoma or renal cell carcinoma were enrolled in the trial. Before TCR sequencing, CD4+ T cells and CD8+ T cells were sorted from peripheral blood as separate populations.

In this chain, TRBV7-2 is recombined with TRBJ1-4; the D segment cannot be called with confidence. The clonotype comes from an adult with an advanced solid tumor such as melanoma, head and neck, liver or kidney cancer. The material was CD4+ or CD8+ T cells sorted from blood, obtained in a trial of the OX40 agonist ivuxolimab. The CDR3 sequence is CASSLDSSVEKLFF. The nucleotides read TGTGCCAGCAGCTTAGATAGCTCAGTGGAAAAACTGTTTTTT.